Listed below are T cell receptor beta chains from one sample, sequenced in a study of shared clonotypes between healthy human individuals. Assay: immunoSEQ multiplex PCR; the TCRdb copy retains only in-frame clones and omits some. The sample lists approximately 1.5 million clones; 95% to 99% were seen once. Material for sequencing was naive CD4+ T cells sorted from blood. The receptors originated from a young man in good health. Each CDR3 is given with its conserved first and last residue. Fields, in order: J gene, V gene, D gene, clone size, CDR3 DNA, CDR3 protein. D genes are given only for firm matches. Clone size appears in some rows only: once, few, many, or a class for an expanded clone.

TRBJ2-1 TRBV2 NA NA TGTGCCAGCAAAGACCGACAGTACAATGAGCAGTTCTTC CASKDRQYNEQFF
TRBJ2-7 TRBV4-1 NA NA TGCGCCAGCAGCCAAGACGAGATAAGTGGGGAGCAGTACTTC CASSQDEISGEQYF
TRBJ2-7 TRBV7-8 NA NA TGTGCCAGCAGCCCAACACGTTCGGGGGCTAGTCGGGGTCCCTACGAGCAGTACTTC CASSPTRSGASRGPYEQYF
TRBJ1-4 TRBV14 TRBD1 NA TGTGCCAGCAGTCGTGACAGGGTTGAAAAACTGTTTTTT CASSRDRVEKLFF
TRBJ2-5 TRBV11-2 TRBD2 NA TGTGCCAGCAGCCGCACTTTACTAGCGGGAGCCCAAGAGACCCAGTACTTC CASSRTLLAGAQETQYF
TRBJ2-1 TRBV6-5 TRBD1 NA TGTGCCAGCAGGGGGTCAGGGGGAAACAAACAGTTCTTC CASRGSGGNKQFF
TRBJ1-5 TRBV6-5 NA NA TGTGCCAGCAGTTACGGACTGAACGGACCCCAGCATTTT CASSYGLNGPQHF
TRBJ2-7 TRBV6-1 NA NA TGTGCCAGCCTACAGGGAGCTCTCGGCGAGCAGTACTTC CASLQGALGEQYF
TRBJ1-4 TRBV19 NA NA TGTGCCAGTAGCGAAGGGGGGGCAAGAAGTGAAAAACTGTTTTTT CASSEGGARSEKLFF
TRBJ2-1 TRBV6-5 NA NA TGTGCCAGCAGTTTTTACAATGAGCAGTTCTTC CASSFYNEQFF
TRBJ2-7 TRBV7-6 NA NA TGTGCCAGCAGCTTAGGGGACGAGCAGTACTTC CASSLGDEQYF
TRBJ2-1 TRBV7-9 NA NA TGTGCCAGCAGCATTGATAGATCAGGGTTTCATGAGCAGTTCTTC CASSIDRSGFHEQFF
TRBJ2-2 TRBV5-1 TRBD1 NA TGCGCCAGCAGCTTTCAAGGACAGGCTGGTACCGGGGAGCTGTTTTTT CASSFQGQAGTGELFF
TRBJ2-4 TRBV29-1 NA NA TGCAGCGCTATATCGGCAGGATTGATAGCCAAAAACATTCAGTACTTC CSAISAGLIAKNIQYF
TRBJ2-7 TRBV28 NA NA TGTGCCAGCATGGTTGGAGGGGCCCCCTACGAGCAGTACTTC CASMVGGAPYEQYF
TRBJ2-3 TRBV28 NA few TGTGCCAGCGTCTTGCCGGGGGATACGCAGTATTTT CASVLPGDTQYF
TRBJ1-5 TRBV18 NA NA TGTGCCAGCTCACCGACAGACAATCAGCCCCAGCATTTT CASSPTDNQPQHF
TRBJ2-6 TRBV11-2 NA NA TGTGCCAGCAGCTTCGGGCCGATCTCTGGGGCCAACGTCCTGACTTTC CASSFGPISGANVLTF
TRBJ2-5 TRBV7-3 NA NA TGTGCCAGCAGCTTATGGGGGAGGGAGACCCAGTACTTC CASSLWGRETQYF
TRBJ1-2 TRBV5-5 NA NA TGTGCCAGCAGCATTGGGGGGTCCTATGGCTACACCTTC CASSIGGSYGYTF
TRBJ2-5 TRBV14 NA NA TGTGCCAGCAGCCAAGGTCGGGGGCGCGGAGAGACCCAGTACTTC CASSQGRGRGETQYF
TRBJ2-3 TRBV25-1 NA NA TGTGCCAGCAGTGAAGGACGACAAATCACAGATACGCAGTATTTT CASSEGRQITDTQYF
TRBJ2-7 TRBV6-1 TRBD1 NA TGTGCCAGCAGTAGGGACAGGGCGAACTCCTACGAGCAGTACTTC CASSRDRANSYEQYF
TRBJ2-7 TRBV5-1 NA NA TGCGCCAGCAGCTTTTGGGGCCAGGCACAATCCTACGAGCAGTACTTC CASSFWGQAQSYEQYF
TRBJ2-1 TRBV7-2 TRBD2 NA TGTGCCAGCAGCTCCACTCCTAGCGGAGGCTACAATGAGCAGTTCTTC CASSSTPSGGYNEQFF
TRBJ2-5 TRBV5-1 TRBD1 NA TGCGCCAGCAGCTTGGCCTTAGGGACAGGGGGGGAGACCCAGTACTTC CASSLALGTGGETQYF
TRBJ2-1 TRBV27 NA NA TGTGCCAGCAGTCCACGGTCCACCTACAATGAGCAGTTCTTC CASSPRSTYNEQFF
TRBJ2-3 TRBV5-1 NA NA TGCGCCAGCAGCTCCGGACTCGCTAGAGGCACAGATACGCAGTATTTT CASSSGLARGTDTQYF
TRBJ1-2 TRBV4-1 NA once TGCGCCAGCAGCCTTACGGGACATTCTAACTATGGCTACACCTTC CASSLTGHSNYGYTF
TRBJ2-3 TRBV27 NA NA TGTGCCAGCAGTTTATCGGGCTTCACAGATACGCAGTATTTT CASSLSGFTDTQYF
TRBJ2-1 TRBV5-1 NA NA TGCGCCAGCAGCTTGGAGACAGCTGTCAATGAGCAGTTCTTC CASSLETAVNEQFF
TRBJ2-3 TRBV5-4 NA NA TGTGCCAGCAGCTCTAGACAGGTCACAGATACGCAGTATTTT CASSSRQVTDTQYF
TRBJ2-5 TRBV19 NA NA TGTGCCAGTAGTCTCGGTCCGCTGGAGACCCAGTACTTC CASSLGPLETQYF
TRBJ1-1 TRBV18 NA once TGTGCCAGCTCACCGATTTCAGGGAACACTGAAGCTTTCTTT CASSPISGNTEAFF
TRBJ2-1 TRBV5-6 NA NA TGTGCCAGCAGCATGGACAGGAGGGGGAATGAGCAGTTCTTC CASSMDRRGNEQFF
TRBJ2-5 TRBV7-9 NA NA TGTGCCAGCAGCTACCCCGCAGGGAGGGAGACCCAGTACTTC CASSYPAGRETQYF
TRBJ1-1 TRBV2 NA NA TGTGCCAGCAGTGAAGTTCGGGGGAGGAACACTGAAGCTTTCTTT CASSEVRGRNTEAFF
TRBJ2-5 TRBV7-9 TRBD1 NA TGTGCCAGCAGGAGGGACAGGGGTCGGGAGACCCAGTACTTC CASRRDRGRETQYF
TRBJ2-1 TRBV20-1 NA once TGCAGTGCTAGGTTTAATGAGCAGTTCTTC CSARFNEQFF
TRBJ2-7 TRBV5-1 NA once TGCGCCAGCAGCTTGGGACTACTTGACGAGCAGTACTTC CASSLGLLDEQYF
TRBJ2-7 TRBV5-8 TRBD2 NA TGTGCCAGCAGCTTGCCACACAACTTAGCGGGAGGGTTCAACGAGCAGTACTTC CASSLPHNLAGGFNEQYF